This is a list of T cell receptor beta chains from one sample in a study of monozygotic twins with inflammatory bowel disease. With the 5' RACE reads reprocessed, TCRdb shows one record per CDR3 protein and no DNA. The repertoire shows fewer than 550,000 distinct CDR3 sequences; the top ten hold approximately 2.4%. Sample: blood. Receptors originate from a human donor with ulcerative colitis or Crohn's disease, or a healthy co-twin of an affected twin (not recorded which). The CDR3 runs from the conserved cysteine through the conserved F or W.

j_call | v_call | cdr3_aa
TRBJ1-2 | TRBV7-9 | CASSPSGTGSKGYTF
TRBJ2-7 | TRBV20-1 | CSAPSRGYEQYF
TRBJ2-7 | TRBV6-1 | CASTTGGTYEQYF
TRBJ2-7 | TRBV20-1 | CSASPREPPYEQYF
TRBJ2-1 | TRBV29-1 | CSVALVVARRMVEEDNEQFF
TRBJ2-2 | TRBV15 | CATSREASGATGELFF
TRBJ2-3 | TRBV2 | CASSERVALTDTQYF
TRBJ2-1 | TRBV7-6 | CASSSGVGAAYNEQFF
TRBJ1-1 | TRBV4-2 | CASSQVSTEAFF
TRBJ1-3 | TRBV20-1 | CSAAQGTSSGSTIYF
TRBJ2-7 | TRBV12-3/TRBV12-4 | CASTTNIGGEQYF
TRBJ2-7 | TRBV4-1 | CASSQEARTGGYEQYF
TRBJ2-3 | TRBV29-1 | CSVDQVLDTQYF
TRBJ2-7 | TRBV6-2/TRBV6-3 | CASRKSGAGTYEQYF
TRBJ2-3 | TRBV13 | CASSFPVGGGSATDTQYF
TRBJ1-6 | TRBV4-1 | CASSQVGSPLHF
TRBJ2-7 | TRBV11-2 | CASSGGLAVSYEQYF
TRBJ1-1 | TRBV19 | CASSSTTGLNEAFF
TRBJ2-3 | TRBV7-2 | CASSLFDDTQYF
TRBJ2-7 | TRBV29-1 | CSVGGLPLAAHSYEQYF
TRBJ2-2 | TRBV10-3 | CAISVGQQGTGELFF
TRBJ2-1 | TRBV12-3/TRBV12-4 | CASRPRGAVGYEQFF
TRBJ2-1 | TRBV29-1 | CSVSGAGGEEKSYNEQFF
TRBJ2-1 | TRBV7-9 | CASSEINEQFF
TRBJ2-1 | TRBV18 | CASSPRDSGREQFF
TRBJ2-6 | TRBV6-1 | CASYRSGANVLTF
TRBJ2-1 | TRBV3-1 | CASSQDPTAFYNEQFF
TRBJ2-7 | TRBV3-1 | CASSQEALTGLRSEQYF
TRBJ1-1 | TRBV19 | CATGSRDGDAFF
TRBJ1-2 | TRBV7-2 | CASSLTGGDPLLYGYTF
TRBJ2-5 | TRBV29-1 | CSVQGASGTQETQYF